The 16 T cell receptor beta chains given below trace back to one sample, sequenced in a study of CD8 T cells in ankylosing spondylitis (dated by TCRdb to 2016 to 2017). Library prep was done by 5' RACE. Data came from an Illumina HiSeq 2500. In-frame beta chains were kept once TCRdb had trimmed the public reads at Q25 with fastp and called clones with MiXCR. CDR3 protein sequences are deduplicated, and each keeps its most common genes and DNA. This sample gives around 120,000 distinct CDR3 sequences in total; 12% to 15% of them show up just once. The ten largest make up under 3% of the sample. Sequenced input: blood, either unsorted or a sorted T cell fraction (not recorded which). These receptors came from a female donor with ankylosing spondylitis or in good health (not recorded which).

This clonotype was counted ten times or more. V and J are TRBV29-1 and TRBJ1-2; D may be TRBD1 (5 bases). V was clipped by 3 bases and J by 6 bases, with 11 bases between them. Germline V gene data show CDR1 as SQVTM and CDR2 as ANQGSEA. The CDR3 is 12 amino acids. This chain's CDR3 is CSVELGPDGYTF. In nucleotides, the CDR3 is TGCAGCGTTGAGTTGGGGCCCGATGGCTACACCTTC.

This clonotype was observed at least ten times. The CDR3 nucleotides are TGCAGTGCTAGCTCCCCCACAGGGAATGAAGCTTTCTTT. It codes for CSASSPTGNEAFF. This chain uses TRBV20-1 with TRBJ1-1; TRBD1 is a possible D gene (6 bases). Germline V gene lookup returns CDR1 DFQATT and CDR2 SNEGSKA (reference sequence). This CDR3 is built from 13 residues. V lost 3 bases, J lost 7 bases, and 15 bases lay in between.

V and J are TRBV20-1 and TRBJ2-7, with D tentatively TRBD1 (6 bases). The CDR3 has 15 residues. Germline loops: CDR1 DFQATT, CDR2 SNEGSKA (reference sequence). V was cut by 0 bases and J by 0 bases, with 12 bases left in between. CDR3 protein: CSARDGTTSSYEQYF. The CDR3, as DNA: TGCAGTGCTAGAGACGGGACAACGAGCTCCTACGAGCAGTACTTC.

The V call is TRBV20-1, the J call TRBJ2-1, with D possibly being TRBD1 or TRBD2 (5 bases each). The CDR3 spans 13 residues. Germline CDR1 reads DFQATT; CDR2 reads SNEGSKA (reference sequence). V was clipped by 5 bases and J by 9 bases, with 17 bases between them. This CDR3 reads CSAAGGSNSEQFF. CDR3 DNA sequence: TGCAGTGCTGCTGGGGGTAGCAATAGTGAGCAGTTCTTC.

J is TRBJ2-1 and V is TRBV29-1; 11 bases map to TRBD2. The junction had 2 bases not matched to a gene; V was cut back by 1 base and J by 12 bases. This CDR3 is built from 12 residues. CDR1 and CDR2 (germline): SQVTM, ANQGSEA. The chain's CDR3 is CSVEGLAGRQFF. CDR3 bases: TGCAGCGTTGAAGGACTAGCGGGGAGGCAGTTCTTC.

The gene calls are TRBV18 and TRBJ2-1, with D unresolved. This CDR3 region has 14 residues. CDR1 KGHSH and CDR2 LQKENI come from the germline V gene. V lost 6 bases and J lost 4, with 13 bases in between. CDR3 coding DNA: TGTGCCAGCTCCCCATCCGCGATTTACAATGAGCAGTTCTTC. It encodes CASSPSAIYNEQFF. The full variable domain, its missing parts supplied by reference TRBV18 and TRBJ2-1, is NAGVMQNPRHLVRRRGQEARLRCSPMKGHSHVYWYRQLPEEGLKFMVYLQKENIIDESGMPKERFSAEFPKEGPSILRIQQVVRGDSAAYFCASSPSAIYNEQFFGPGTRLTVL.

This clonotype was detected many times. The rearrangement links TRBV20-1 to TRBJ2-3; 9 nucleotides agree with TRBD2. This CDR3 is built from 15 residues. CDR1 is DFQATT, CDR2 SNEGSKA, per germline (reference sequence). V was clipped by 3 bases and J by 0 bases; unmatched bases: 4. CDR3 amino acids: CSARERGVSTDTQYF. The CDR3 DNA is TGCAGTGCTAGGGAGCGGGGGGTTAGCACAGATACGCAGTATTTT.

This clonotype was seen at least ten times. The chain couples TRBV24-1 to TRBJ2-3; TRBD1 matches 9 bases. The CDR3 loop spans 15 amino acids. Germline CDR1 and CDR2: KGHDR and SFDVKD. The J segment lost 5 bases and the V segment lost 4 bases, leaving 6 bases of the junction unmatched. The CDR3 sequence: CATSERTGAVDTQYF. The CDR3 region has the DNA TGTGCCACCAGTGAACGGACAGGGGCGGTAGATACGCAGTATTTT.

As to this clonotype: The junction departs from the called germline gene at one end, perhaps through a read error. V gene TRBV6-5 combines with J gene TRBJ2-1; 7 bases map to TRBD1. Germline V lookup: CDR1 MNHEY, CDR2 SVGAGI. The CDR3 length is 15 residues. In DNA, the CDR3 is TGTGCCAGCAGTTCCCAAGGGGGCCCCTACAATGGGCAGTTCTTC. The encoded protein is CASSSQGGPYNGQFF.

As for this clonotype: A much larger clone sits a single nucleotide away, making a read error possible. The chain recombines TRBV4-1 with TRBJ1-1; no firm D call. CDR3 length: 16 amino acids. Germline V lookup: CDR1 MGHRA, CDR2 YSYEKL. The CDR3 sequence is CASSHVRGPGDTGAFF. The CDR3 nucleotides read TGCGCCAGCAGCCATGTTCGCGGTCCCGGAGACACTGGAGCTTTCTTT.

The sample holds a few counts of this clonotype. CDR3 protein: CASSLGGSGVYEQYF. DNA for the CDR3: TGCGCCAGCAGCTTGGGCGGGAGCGGAGTCTACGAGCAGTACTTC. The chain couples TRBV5-1 to TRBJ2-7; 7 bases match TRBD2. Germline V CDR1 and CDR2: SGHRS, YFSETQ. This CDR3 comprises 15 residues. Losses at the gene ends were 0 bases for V and 3 bases for J; bases not matched to a gene: 6.

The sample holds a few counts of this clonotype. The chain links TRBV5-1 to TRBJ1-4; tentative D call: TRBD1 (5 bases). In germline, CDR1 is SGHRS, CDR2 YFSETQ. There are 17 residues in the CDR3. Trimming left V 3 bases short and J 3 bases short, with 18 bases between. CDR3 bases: TGCGCCAGCAGCTGGGGCGTGGACGGGACCGCTAATGAAAAACTGTTTTTT. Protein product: CASSWGVDGTANEKLFF. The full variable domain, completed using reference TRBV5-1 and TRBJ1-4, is KAGVTQTPRYLIKTRGQQVTLSCSPISGHRSVSWYQQTPGQGLQFLFEYFSETQRNKGNFPGRFSGRQFSNSRSEMNVSTLELGDSALYLCASSWGVDGTANEKLFFGSGTQLSVL.

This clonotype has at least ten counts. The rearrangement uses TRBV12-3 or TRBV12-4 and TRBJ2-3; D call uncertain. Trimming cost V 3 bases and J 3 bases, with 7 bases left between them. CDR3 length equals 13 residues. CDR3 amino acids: CASSLRRTDTQYF. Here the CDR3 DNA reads TGTGCCAGCAGTTTGAGGCGTACAGATACGCAGTATTTT.

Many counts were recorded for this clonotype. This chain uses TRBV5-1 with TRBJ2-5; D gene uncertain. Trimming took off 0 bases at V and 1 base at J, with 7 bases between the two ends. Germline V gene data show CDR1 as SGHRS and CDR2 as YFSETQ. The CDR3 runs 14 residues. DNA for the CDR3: TGCGCCAGCAGCTTGGCACATCTCCAAGAGACCCAGTACTTC. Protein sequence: CASSLAHLQETQYF.

CDR3 region: CSAGSSGSWGDTQYF. The CDR3 DNA follows: TGCAGTGCTGGAAGTAGCGGGAGTTGGGGTGATACGCAGTATTTT. The chain employs TRBV20-1 and TRBJ2-3; 9 bases align to TRBD2. The V segment lost 5 bases and the J segment 6 bases; nucleotides outside the gene matches: 12. Germline V CDR1 and CDR2: DFQATT, SNEGSKA (reference sequence). The CDR3 is 15 residues long.

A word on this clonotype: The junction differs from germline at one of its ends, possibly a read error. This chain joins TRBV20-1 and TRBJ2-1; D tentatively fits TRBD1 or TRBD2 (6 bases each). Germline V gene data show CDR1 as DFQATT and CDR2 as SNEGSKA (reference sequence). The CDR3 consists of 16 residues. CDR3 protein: CSSGGHSASSYSEQFF. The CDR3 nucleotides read TGCAGTTCCGGGGGCCACTCCGCTAGCTCCTACAGTGAGCAGTTCTTC.